This T cell receptor (beta chain) was documented in a study of blood T cell repertoires in COVID-19. About the research overall: Spain, Italy and the United States supplied samples that represented acute and convalescent COVID-19.

This clone was seen only once. Study processing details: Estimated nucleated cell counts came from reference gene primer amplification. Clones were read by immunoSEQ multiplex PCR, and TCRdb kept only the in-frame ones, dropping some. V and J calls and clone size come straight from that table; D and trimming were deduced from the DNA. The table lists under 15,000 clones, 73% of them singletons. Germline-derived CDR1 and CDR2 are MDHEN and SYDVKM. J was trimmed by 6 bases and V by 5 bases; bases with no gene match: 9. The CDR3 spans 14 residues. The chain recombines TRBV28 with TRBJ2-7; the match to TRBD1 covers 8 bases. Source material: peripheral blood. The receptor was isolated from a human donor in a cohort sampled during active COVID-19. The CDR3 loop reads CASSPNRGLGEQYF. CDR3 nucleotides: TGTGCCAGCAGTCCGAACAGGGGGTTGGGCGAGCAGTACTTC.